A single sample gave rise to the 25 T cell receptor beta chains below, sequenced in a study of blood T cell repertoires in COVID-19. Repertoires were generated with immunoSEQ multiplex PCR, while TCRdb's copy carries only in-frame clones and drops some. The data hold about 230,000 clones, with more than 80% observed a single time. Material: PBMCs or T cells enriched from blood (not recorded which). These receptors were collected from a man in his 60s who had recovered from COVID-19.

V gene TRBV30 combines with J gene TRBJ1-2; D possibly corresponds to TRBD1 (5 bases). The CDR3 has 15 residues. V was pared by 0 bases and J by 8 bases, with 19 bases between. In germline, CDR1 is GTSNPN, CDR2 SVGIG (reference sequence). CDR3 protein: CAWSVRRAPSRGYTF. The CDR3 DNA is TGTGCCTGGAGTGTACGCAGGGCCCCCTCGCGCGGCTACACCTTC.

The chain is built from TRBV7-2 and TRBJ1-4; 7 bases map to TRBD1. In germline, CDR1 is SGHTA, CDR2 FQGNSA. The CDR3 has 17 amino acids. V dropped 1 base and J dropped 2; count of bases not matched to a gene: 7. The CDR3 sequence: CASSLGGGGITNEKLFF. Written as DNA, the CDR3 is TGTGCCAGCAGCTTAGGTGGAGGGGGCATTACTAATGAAAAACTGTTTTTT.

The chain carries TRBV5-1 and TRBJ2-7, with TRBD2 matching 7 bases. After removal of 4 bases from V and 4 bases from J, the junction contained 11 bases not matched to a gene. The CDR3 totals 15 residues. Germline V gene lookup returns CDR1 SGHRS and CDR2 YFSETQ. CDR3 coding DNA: TGCGCCAGCAGCGCTAAGACTAGCAGAGAATACGAGCAGTACTTC. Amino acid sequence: CASSAKTSREYEQYF.

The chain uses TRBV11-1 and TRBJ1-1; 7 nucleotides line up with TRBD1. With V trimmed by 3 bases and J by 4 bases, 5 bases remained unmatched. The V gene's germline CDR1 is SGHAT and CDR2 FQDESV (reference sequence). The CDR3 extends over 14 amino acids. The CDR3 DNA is TGTGCCAGCAGCTTGCCAGGGGGAGGCACTGAAGCTTTCTTT. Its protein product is CASSLPGGGTEAFF.

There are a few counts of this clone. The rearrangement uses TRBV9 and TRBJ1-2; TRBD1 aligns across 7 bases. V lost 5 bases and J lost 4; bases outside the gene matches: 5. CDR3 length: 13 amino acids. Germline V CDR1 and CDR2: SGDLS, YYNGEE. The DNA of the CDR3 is TGTGCCAGCAGGGCAGGGGGAGCCTATGGCTACACCTTC. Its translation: CASRAGGAYGYTF.

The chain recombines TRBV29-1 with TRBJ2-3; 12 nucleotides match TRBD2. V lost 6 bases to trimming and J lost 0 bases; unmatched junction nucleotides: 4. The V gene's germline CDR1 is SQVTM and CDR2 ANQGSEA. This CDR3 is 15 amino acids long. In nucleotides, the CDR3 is TGCAGCGTCCGACTAGCGGGGGTTAGCACAGATACGCAGTATTTT. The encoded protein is CSVRLAGVSTDTQYF.

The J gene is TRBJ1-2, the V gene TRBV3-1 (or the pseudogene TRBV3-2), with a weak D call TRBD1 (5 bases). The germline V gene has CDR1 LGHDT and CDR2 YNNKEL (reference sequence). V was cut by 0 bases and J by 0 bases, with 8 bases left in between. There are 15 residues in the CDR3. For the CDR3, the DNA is TGTGCCAGCAGCCAAGAGACAGCTCCTAACTATGGCTACACCTTC. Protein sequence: CASSQETAPNYGYTF.

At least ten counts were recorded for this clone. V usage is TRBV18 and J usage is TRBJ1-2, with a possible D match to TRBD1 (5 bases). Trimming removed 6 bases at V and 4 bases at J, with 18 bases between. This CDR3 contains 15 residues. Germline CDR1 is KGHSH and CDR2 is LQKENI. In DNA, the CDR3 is TGTGCCAGCTCCCTAGATCCTGACAGCCTCTATGGCTACACCTTC. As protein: CASSLDPDSLYGYTF.

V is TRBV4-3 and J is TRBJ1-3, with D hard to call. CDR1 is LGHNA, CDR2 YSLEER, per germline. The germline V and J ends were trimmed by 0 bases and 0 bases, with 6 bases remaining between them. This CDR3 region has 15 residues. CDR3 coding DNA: TGCGCCAGCAGCCAAGAATTCAGCTCTGGAAACACCATATATTTT. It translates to CASSQEFSSGNTIYF.

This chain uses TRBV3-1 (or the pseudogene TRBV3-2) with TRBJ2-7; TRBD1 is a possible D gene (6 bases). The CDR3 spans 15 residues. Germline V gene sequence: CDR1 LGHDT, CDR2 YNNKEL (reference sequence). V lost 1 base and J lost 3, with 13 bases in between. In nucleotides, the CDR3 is TGTGCCAGCAGCCAAGGGGTGGGGGCGAACTACGAGCAGTACTTC. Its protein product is CASSQGVGANYEQYF.

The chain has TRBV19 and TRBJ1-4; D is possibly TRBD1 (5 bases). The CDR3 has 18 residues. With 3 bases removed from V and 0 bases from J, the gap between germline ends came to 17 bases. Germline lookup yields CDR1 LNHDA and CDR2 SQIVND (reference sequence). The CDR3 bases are TGTGCCAGTAGTATCCCCGGCGTCGGGGGGACAACTAATGAAAAACTGTTTTTT. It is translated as CASSIPGVGGTTNEKLFF.

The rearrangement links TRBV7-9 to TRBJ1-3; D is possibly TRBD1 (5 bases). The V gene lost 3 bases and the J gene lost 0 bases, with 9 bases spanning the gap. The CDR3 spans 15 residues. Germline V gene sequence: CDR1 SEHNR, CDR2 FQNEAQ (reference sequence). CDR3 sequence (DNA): TGTGCCAGCAGCTTTACAGGCCTCTCTGGAAACACCATATATTTT. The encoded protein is CASSFTGLSGNTIYF. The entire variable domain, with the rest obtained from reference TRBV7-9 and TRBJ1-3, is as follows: DTGVSQNPRHKITKRGQNVTFRCDPISEHNRLYWYRQTLGQGPEFLTYFQNEAQLEKSRLLSDRFSAERPKGSFSTLEIQRTEQGDSAMYLCASSFTGLSGNTIYFGEGSWLTVV.

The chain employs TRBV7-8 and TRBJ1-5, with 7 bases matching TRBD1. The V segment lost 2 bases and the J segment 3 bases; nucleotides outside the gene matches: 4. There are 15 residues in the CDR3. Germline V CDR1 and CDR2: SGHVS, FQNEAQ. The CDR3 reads CASSLSGQTNQPQHF. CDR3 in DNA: TGTGCCAGCAGCTTATCGGGACAGACCAATCAGCCCCAGCATTTT.

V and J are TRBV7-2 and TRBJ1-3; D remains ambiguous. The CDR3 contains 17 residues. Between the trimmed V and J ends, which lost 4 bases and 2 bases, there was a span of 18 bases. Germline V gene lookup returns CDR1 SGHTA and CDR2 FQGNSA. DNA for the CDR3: TGTGCCAGCAGCTCGTATAAAACAGACGACCCTGGAAACACCATATATTTT. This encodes CASSSYKTDDPGNTIYF. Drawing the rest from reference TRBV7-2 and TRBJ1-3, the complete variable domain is GAGVSQSPSNKVTEKGKDVELRCDPISGHTALYWYRQSLGQGLEFLIYFQGNSAPDKSGLPSDRFSAERTGGSVSTLTIQRTQQEDSAVYLCASSSYKTDDPGNTIYFGEGSWLTVV.

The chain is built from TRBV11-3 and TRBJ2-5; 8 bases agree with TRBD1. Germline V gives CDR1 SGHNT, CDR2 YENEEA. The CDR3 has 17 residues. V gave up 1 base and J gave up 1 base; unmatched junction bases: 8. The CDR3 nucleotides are TGTGCCAGCAGCTTAGGACAGGGGAGTTCGGCCCAAGAGACCCAGTACTTC. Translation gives CASSLGQGSSAQETQYF.

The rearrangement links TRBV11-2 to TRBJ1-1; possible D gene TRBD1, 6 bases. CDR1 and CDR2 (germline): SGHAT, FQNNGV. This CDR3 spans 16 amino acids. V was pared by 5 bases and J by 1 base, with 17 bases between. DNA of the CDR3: TGTGCCAGCAGCCCTAGGGCCGACAGGACGAACACTGAAGCTTTCTTT. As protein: CASSPRADRTNTEAFF.

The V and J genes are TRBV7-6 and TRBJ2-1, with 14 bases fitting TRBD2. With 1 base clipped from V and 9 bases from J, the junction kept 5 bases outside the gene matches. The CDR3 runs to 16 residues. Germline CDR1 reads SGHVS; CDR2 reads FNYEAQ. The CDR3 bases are TGTGCCAGCAGCTTAGGACTAGCGGGGGGGCTTGGTGAGCAGTTCTTC. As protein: CASSLGLAGGLGEQFF.

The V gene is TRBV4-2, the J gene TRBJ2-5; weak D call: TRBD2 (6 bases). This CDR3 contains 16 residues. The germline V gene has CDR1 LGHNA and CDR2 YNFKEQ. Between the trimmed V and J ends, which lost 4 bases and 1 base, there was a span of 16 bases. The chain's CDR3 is CASSPRRRGPQETQYF. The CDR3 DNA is TGTGCCAGCAGCCCCCGTCGGCGGGGCCCCCAAGAGACCCAGTACTTC.

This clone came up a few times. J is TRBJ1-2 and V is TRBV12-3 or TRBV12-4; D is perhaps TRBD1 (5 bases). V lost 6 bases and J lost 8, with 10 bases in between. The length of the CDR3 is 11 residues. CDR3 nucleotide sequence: TGTGCCAGCAGCGCAGGGAGGGGCTACACCTTC. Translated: CASSAGRGYTF.

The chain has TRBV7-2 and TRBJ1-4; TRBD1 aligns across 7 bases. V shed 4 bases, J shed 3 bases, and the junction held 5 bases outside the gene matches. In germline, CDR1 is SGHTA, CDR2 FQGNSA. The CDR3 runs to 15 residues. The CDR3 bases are TGTGCCAGCAGCTCCACAGGGGAGGCTAATGAAAAACTGTTTTTT. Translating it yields CASSSTGEANEKLFF. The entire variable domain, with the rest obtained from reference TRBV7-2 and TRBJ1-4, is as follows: GAGVSQSPSNKVTEKGKDVELRCDPISGHTALYWYRQSLGQGLEFLIYFQGNSAPDKSGLPSDRFSAERTGGSVSTLTIQRTQQEDSAVYLCASSSTGEANEKLFFGSGTQLSVL.

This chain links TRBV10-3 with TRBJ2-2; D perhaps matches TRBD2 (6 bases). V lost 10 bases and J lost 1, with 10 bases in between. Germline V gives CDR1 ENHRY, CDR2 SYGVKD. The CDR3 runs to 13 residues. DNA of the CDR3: TGTGCCACGCAGGAGGGGAACACCGGGGAGCTGTTTTTT. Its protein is CATQEGNTGELFF.

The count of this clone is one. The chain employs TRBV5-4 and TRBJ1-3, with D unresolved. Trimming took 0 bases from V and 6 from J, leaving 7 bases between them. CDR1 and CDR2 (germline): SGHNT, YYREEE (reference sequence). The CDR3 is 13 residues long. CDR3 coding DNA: TGTGCCAGCAGCTTGGATGCGGAAAACACCATATATTTT. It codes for CASSLDAENTIYF. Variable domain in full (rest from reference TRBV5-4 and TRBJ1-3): ETGVTQSPTHLIKTRGQQVTLRCSSQSGHNTVSWYQQALGQGPQFIFQYYREEENGRGNFPPRFSGLQFPNYSSELNVNALELDDSALYLCASSLDAENTIYFGEGSWLTVV.

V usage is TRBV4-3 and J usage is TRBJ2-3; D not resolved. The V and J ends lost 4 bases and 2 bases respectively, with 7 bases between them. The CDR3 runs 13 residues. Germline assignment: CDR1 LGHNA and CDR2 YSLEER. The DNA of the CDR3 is TGCGCCAGCAGCCGCGAGCTCACAGATACGCAGTATTTT. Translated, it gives CASSRELTDTQYF.

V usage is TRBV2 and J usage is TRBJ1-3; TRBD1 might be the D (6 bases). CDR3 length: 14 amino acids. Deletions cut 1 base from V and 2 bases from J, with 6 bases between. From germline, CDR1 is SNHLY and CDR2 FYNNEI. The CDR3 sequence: CASSEDRAGNTIYF. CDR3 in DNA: TGTGCCAGCAGTGAAGACAGGGCTGGAAACACCATATATTTT.

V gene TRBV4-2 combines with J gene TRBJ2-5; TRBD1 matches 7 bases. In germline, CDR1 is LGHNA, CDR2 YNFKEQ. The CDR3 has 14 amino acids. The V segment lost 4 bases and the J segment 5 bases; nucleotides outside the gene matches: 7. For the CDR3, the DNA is TGTGCCAGCAGCCCTCGACAGGGTAGGGAGACCCAGTACTTC. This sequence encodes CASSPRQGRETQYF.